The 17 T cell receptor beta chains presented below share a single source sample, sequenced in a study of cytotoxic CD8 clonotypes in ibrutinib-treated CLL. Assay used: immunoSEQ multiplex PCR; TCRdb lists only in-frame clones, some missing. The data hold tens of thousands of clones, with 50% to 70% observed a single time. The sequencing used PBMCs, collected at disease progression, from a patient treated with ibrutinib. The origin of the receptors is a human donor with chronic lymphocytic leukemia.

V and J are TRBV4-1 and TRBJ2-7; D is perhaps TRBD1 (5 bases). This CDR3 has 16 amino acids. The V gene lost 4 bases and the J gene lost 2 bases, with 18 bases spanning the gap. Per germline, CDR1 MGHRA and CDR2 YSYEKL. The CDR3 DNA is TGCGCCAGCAGCCCTAAAGACAGATCGGGTACCTACGAGCAGTACTTC. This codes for CASSPKDRSGTYEQYF.

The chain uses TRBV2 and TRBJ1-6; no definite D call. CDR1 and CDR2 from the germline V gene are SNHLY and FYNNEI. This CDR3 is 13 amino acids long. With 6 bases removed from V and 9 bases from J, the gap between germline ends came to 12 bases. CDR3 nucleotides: TGTGCCAGCAGCGCTGATCAGTTTTCACCCCTCCACTTT. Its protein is CASSADQFSPLHF.

The CDR3, as DNA: TGTGCCAGCAGCGAGAGGACAGGGGGCAACTATGGCTACACCTTC. Encoded protein: CASSERTGGNYGYTF. This chain connects TRBV7-2 to TRBJ1-2; 11 bases map to TRBD1. The CDR3 is 15 residues long. The V gene's germline CDR1 is SGHTA and CDR2 FQGNSA. After removal of 5 bases from V and 2 bases from J, the junction contained 4 bases not matched to a gene. Full variable domain (remainder filled in from reference TRBV7-2 and TRBJ1-2): GAGVSQSPSNKVTEKGKDVELRCDPISGHTALYWYRQSLGQGLEFLIYFQGNSAPDKSGLPSDRFSAERTGGSVSTLTIQRTQQEDSAVYLCASSERTGGNYGYTFGSGTRLTVV.

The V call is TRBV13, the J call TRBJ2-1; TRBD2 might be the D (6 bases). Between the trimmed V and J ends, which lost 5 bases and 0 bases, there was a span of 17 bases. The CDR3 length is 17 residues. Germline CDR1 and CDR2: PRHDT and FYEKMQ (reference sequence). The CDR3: CASSQQPGLGSYNEQFF. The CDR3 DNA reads TGTGCCAGCAGCCAACAGCCGGGACTTGGCTCCTACAATGAGCAGTTCTTC.

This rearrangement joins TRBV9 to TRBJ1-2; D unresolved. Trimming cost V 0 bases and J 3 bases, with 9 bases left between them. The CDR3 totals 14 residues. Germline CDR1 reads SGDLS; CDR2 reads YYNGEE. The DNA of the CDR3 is TGTGCCAGCAGCGTAGAGGGCGGACACTATGGCTACACCTTC. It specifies CASSVEGGHYGYTF.

CDR3 region: CASSLTTGGYEQYF. The CDR3 DNA sequence: TGTGCCAGCAGTCTTACGACCGGGGGCTACGAGCAGTACTTC. This chain links TRBV13 with TRBJ2-7; a possible D gene is TRBD2 (6 bases). The germline gives CDR1 PRHDT, CDR2 FYEKMQ (reference sequence). CDR3 length: 14 residues. V gave up 6 bases and J gave up 3 bases, with 15 bases separating them.

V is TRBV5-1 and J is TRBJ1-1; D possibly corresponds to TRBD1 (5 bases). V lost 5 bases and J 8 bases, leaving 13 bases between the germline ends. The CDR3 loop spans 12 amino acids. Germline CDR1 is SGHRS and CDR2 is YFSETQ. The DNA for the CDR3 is TGCGCCAGCAGGCCCAGCGGGGGGGAAGCTTTCTTT. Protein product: CASRPSGGEAFF.

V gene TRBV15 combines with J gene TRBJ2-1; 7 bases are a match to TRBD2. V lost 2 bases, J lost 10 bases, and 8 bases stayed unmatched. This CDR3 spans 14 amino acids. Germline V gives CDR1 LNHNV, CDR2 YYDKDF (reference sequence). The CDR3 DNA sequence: TGTGCCACCAGCAGAAGGACTAGTTTCGGAGAGCAGTTCTTC. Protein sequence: CATSRRTSFGEQFF.

CDR3 nucleotide sequence: TGTGCCAGCAGTTACCAGGGGGCCTACGAGCAGTACTTC. Residues: CASSYQGAYEQYF. This chain links TRBV7-2 with TRBJ2-7; 7 nucleotides line up with TRBD1. Germline values: CDR1 SGHTA, CDR2 FQGNSA. CDR3 size: 13 residues. V shed 6 bases, J shed 2 bases, and the junction held 4 bases outside the gene matches.

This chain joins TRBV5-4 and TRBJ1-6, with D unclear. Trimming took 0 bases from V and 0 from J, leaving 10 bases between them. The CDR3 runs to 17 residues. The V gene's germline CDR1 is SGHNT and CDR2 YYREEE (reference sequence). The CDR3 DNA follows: TGTGCCAGCAGCTTGGTCGTACTAAGCTCCTATAATTCACCCCTCCACTTT. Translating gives CASSLVVLSSYNSPLHF.

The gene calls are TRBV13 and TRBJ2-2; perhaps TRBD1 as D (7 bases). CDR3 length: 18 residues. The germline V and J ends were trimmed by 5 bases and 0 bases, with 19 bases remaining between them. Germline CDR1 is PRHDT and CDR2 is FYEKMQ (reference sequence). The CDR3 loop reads CASSPQRGDRTNTGELFF. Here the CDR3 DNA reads TGTGCCAGCAGCCCTCAGAGGGGGGACAGAACGAACACCGGGGAGCTGTTTTTT.

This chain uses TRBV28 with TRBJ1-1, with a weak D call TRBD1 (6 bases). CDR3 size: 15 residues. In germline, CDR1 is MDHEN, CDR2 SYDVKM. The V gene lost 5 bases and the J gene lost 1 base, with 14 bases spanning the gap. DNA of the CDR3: TGTGCCAGCAGTCTCACGACAGGAGAGAACACTGAAGCTTTCTTT. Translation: CASSLTTGENTEAFF.

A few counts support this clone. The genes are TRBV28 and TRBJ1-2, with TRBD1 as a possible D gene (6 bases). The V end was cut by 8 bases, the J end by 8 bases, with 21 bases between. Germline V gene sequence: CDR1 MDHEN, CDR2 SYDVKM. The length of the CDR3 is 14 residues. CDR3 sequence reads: CASHNYYQGRGYTF. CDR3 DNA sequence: TGTGCCAGCCATAACTACTACCAGGGGCGAGGCTACACCTTC.

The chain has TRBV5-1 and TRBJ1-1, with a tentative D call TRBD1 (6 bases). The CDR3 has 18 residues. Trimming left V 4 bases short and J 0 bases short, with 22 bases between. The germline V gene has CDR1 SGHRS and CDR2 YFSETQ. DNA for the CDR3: TGCGCCAGCAGCACCGAAGTGGGGGGCAGGGGCTTGAACACTGAAGCTTTCTTT. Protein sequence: CASSTEVGGRGLNTEAFF. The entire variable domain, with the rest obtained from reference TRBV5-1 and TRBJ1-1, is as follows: KAGVTQTPRYLIKTRGQQVTLSCSPISGHRSVSWYQQTPGQGLQFLFEYFSETQRNKGNFPGRFSGRQFSNSRSEMNVSTLELGDSALYLCASSTEVGGRGLNTEAFFGQGTRLTVV.

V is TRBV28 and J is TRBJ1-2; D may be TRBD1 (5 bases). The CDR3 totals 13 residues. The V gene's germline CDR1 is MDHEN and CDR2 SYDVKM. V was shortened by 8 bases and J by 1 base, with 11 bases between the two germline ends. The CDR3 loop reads CASSRGINYGYTF. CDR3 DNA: TGTGCCAGCTCCCGGGGGATTAACTATGGCTACACCTTC.

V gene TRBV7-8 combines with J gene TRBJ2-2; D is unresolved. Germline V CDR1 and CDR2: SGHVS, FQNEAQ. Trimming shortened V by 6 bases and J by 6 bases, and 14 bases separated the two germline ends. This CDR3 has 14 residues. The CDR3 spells CASRSTHLPGELFF. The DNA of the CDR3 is TGTGCCAGCAGATCGACTCACCTACCCGGGGAGCTGTTTTTT.

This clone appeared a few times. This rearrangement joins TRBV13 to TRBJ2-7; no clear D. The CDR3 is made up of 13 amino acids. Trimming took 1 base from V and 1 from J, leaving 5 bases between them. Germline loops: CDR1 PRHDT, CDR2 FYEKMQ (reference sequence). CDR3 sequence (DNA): TGTGCCAGCAGCTTAGTAGCATCCTACGAGCAGTACTTC. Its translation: CASSLVASYEQYF.